This T cell receptor (beta chain) was observed in a study of shared T cell receptors in the human thymus. The protocol was immunoSEQ multiplex PCR, while the TCRdb copy is restricted to in-frame clones and leaves out a portion. The repertoire holds 540,000 or so clones, with about 80% as singletons. V was clipped by 2 bases and J by 6 bases, with 19 bases between them. The CDR3 length is 16 residues. CDR1 and CDR2 (germline): MNHEY, SMNVEV (reference sequence). This sample also belongs to another study, concerning human thymus T cells. That report adds: Thymic and blood repertoires appeared to carry a bias in their V and J gene usage.

V and J are TRBV27 and TRBJ1-2; D gene uncertain. This sequence originates from a boy under two years old with a congenital heart defect. Sequences were obtained from thymocytes. The CDR3 sequence is CASSLRASEGGNGYTF. The CDR3 nucleotides read TGTGCCAGCAGTTTAAGAGCCTCGGAAGGAGGCAATGGCTACACCTTC.